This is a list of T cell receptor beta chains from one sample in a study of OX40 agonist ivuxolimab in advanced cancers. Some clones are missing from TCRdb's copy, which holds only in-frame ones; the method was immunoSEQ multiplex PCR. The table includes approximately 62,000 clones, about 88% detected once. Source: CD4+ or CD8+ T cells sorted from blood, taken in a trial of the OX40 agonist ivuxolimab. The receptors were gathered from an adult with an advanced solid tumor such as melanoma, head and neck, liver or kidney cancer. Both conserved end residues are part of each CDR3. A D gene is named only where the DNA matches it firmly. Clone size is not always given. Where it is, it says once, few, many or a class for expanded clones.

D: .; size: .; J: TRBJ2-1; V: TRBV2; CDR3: CASAPVRNEQFF; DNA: TGTGCCAGCGCTCCCGTCCGGAATGAGCAGTTCTTC
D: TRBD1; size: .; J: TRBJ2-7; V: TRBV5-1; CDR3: CASRVTGGPDYEQYF; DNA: TGCGCCAGCAGAGTGACAGGGGGCCCCGACTACGAGCAGTACTTC
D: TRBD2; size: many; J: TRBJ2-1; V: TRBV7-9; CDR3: CASRVIAGEDNEQFF; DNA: TGTGCCAGCAGGGTCATAGCGGGAGAGGACAATGAGCAGTTCTTC
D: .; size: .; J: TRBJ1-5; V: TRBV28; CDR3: CASSLRWVSNQPQHF; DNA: TGTGCCAGCAGTTTAAGGTGGGTTAGCAATCAGCCCCAGCATTTT
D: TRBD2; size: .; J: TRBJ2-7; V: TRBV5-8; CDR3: CASSLGTSSYEQYF; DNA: TGTGCCAGCAGCTTGGGGACTAGCAGCTACGAGCAGTACTTC
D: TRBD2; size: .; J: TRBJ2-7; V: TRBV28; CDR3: CASSDGTSFNYEQYF; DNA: TGTGCCAGCAGTGACGGGACTAGCTTCAACTACGAGCAGTACTTC
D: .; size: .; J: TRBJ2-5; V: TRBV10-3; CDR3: CAISDLDRLKETQYF; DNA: TGTGCCATCAGTGACCTCGACAGGCTAAAAGAGACCCAGTACTTC
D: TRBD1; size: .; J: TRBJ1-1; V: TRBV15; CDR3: CATSRITTGDEAFF; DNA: TGTGCCACCAGCAGAATTACTACAGGGGATGAAGCTTTCTTT
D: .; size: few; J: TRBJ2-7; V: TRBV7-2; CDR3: CASSWLAQSSYEQYF; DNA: TGTGCCAGCAGCTGGCTAGCGCAGAGCTCCTACGAGCAGTACTTC
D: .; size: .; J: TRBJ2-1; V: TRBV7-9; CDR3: CASSSGTGGIHEQFF; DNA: TGTGCCAGCAGCTCCGGGACTGGAGGGATCCATGAGCAGTTCTTC
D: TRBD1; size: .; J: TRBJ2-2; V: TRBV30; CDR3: CAWGQGTGELFF; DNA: TGTGCCTGGGGACAGGGAACCGGGGAGCTGTTTTTT
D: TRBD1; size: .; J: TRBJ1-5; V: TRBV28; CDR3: CASSPGQVDNQPQHF; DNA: TGTGCCAGCAGCCCGGGACAGGTTGACAATCAGCCCCAGCATTTT
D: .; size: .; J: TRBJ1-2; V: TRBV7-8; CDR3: CASSYTGAYGYTF; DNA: TGTGCCAGCAGCTACACAGGAGCCTATGGCTACACCTTC
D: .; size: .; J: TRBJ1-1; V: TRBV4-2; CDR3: CASSLWRTEAFF; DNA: TGTGCCAGCAGCTTGTGGCGGACTGAAGCTTTCTTT
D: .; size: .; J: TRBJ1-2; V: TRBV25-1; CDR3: CASSEGKGEVYGYTF; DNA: TGTGCCAGCAGTGAAGGGAAGGGGGAAGTTTATGGCTACACCTTC
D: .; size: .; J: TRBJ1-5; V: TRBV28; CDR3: CASSFFVPNNQPQHF; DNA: TGTGCCAGCAGTTTCTTCGTCCCGAACAATCAGCCCCAGCATTTT
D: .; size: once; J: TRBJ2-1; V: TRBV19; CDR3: CASSLWGRNTEQFF; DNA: TGTGCCAGTAGTCTCTGGGGCCGGAACACTGAGCAGTTCTTC
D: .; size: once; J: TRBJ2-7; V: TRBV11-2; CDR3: CASSPYSAAGPYEQYF; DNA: TGTGCCAGCAGCCCCTATAGCGCCGCTGGGCCCTACGAGCAGTACTTC
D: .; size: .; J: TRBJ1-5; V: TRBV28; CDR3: CASGLIGNSNQPQHF; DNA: TGTGCCAGCGGCCTTATAGGAAATAGCAATCAGCCCCAGCATTTT
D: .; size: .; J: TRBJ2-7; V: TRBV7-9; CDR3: CASSESGRFSYEQYF; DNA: TGTGCCAGCAGCGAATCTGGTCGGTTCTCCTACGAGCAGTACTTC
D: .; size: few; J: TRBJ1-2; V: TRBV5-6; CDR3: CASTHSANYGYTF; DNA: TGTGCCAGCACTCACAGTGCTAACTATGGCTACACCTTC
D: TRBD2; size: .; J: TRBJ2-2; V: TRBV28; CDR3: CASSLSLPTSGSNTGELFF; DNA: TGTGCCAGCAGTTTATCCCTTCCGACTAGCGGGAGTAACACCGGGGAGCTGTTTTTT
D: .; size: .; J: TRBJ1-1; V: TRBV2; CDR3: CASRAPNTEAFF; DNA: TGTGCCAGCAGGGCACCGAACACTGAAGCTTTCTTT
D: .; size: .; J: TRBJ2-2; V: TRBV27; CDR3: CASREENTGELFF; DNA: TGTGCCAGCAGAGAGGAGAACACCGGGGAGCTGTTTTTT
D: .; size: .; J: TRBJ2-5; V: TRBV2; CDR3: CASSGPVGGETQYF; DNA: TGTGCCAGCAGTGGGCCCGTCGGAGGAGAGACCCAGTACTTC
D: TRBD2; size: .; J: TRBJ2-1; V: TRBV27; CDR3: CASRVGTSGIYNEQFF; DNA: TGTGCCAGCAGGGTAGGGACTAGCGGGATCTACAATGAGCAGTTCTTC
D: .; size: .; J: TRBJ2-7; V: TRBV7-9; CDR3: CASSYPPREEQYF; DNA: TGTGCCAGCAGCTATCCTCCCCGGGAAGAGCAGTACTTC
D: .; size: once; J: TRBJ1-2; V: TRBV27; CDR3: CASSARQETYGYTF; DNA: TGTGCCAGCAGTGCTAGACAGGAGACCTATGGCTACACCTTC
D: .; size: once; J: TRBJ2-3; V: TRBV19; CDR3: CASNSRDGDTQYF; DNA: TGTGCCAGTAATTCCCGGGATGGGGATACGCAGTATTTT
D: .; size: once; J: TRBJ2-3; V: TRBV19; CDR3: CASSISLTGPNTQYF; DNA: TGTGCCAGTAGTATTTCCCTGACCGGACCCAATACGCAGTATTTT
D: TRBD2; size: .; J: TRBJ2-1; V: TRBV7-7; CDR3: CASSSGLAGGSYNEQFF; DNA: TGTGCCAGCAGCTCAGGACTAGCGGGAGGATCCTACAATGAGCAGTTCTTC
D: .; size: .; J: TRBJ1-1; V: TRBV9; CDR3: CASSVDRENTEAFF; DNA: TGTGCCAGCAGCGTAGACAGGGAGAACACTGAAGCTTTCTTT
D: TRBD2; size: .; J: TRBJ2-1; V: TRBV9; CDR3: CASSVRTSLFYNEQFF; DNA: TGTGCCAGCAGCGTTCGGACTAGCCTTTTCTACAATGAGCAGTTCTTC
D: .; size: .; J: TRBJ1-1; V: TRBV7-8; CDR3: CASKRTTMNTEAFF; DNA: TGTGCCAGCAAGAGGACTACCATGAACACTGAAGCTTTCTTT
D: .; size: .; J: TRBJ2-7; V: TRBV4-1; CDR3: CASSQVSLGLSYEQYF; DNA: TGCGCCAGCAGCCAAGTGAGCCTGGGGCTATCCTACGAGCAGTACTTC